This TCR beta chain was sequenced during a study of cytomegalovirus exposure and HLA in healthy donors (dated by TCRdb to 2017 to 2019). The study in broad terms: According to an earlier analysis of 550 to 750 of the donors, roughly 180 million T cells yielded some 110 million unique TCR beta sequences and about 280 Gb of sequence data. In a later genetic analysis, genome-wide SNP genotypes for about three fifths of the roughly 670 donors were used, and that subset was treated as a discovery cohort. Class I and class II HLA loci were covered by the typing at four-digit resolution. An earlier analysis of 587 of the donors used high-throughput TCR beta sequencing to judge whether each TCR beta V gene segment behaved as functional or pseudogenic. Among 398 genotyped donors of the cohort, an average of around 220,000 unique TCR beta nucleotide sequences was sequenced per donor, of which 15% to 20% were non-productive. Among the roughly 390 genotyped donors, around 79% belonged to the genetic ancestry cluster associated with self-reported Caucasian donors. Donor age, sex, ethnicity and CMV serostatus were collected together with the repertoire data. An early release covering over 500 HLA-typed donors comprised about 300 gigabases of sequencing data and approximately 80 million unique TCR sequences. Typing coverage varied by locus: roughly 629-640 donors for A, B, C, DRB1 and DQB1; around 560 for DQA1; some 610 for DPA1; about 450 for DPB1. The study profiled the T cell repertoires of under 850 subjects by immunosequencing and related them to cytomegalovirus serostatus. The aim of the study was to test whether cataloging public T cell receptors could identify signatures of past pathogen exposure. Rather than drawing on any new phenotypic data, the later analysis identified candidate immune exposures from TCR beta sequences and the way those sequences occurred across donors. The study combined high-throughput TCR immunosequencing, statistical association of individual TCRs with disease status, and machine learning to predict cytomegalovirus infection status. In a later analysis, previously published TCR beta repertoires from roughly 710 donors were re-analyzed and high-resolution HLA genotyping was added so that TCR occurrence patterns could be studied. Several DR-DQ haplotypes were handled as single units for association and clustering, since linkage in the cohort was strong. Besides the first cohort of about 730 subjects, a separate validation cohort made up of 120 different subjects was used. Every repertoire in the discovery cohort had been generated on one and the same sequencing platform.

Comments on this clone: It has no known antigen specificity. No much larger clonotype is one base removed from it; base qualities were not supplied.

Study-wide conclusions, independent of this receptor: It was suggested by the authors that the approach could potentially be generalized to other disease states and immunological phenotypes. Some 16 rarely observed V segments, including chromosome 9 orphons, were excluded from the earlier analysis of approximately 500 of the donors because counts were too low. In a later analysis, most CMV-associated TCR beta chains were found to appear HLA-restricted, with HLA associations seemingly driven largely by CMV exposure. Most TCR sequences were observed very rarely across donors, whereas some public TCRs were present in many individuals. This cohort had only TCR beta chains sequenced, and the lack of alpha or paired-chain data limited which features could be detected. Sequencing depth was assumed to be roughly uniform across donors in the presence/absence analyses, though that assumption may not hold. Several of the top co-occurrence clusters appeared to be linked to parvovirus B19, influenza, CMV and Epstein-Barr virus, according to a later analysis. A cluster of highly shared sequence variants was judged likely to represent a technical artifact of the sequencing pipeline. The study gave a list of about 170 TCR beta chains associated with cytomegalovirus. A later genetic analysis reported fewer N-insertions in productive TCRs among donors in an Asian-associated ancestry cluster than the roughly 620-donor mean. HLA typing was unavailable for some donors at each locus, so association tests used only the typed subset. Compared with equally common non-associated chains, HLA-associated TCR beta chains in a later analysis were more clonally expanded and had lower generation probabilities. Correlated functional status among segregating V segments might be attributable to linkage disequilibrium, but an unknown experimental factor could not be ruled out. At a false discovery rate of 0.05, a later analysis linked 15,000 to 20,000 TCR beta sequences to specific HLA alleles. A few of the identified cytomegalovirus-associated TCR beta chains were confirmed in vitro to be specific for cytomegalovirus antigens. When HLA alleles, especially DR and DQ, strongly co-occurred, TCR associations were difficult to assign to individual alleles. The 87-base-pair reads could not distinguish some IMGT-functional V segments, including TRBV6-2 and TRBV6-3, so those segments were excluded. A further reported finding was that TCR beta sequences accurately predicted the HLA-A and HLA-B alleles for most subjects in the first cohort. Broadly in line with IMGT annotations, most TCR beta V segments showed up in productive rearrangements about 90% or about 30% of the time in an earlier analysis of approximately 640 of the donors. In a later genetic analysis, a missense DCLRE1C variant was associated with V-gene and J-gene trimming of TCR beta chains, and the association was replicated in an independent cohort. A later analysis found that TCR association rates varied across HLA loci, with DRB1 alleles showing the most associated TCRs and HLA-C alleles the fewest. CMV serostatus was the only immune exposure information available for the cohort. The classifier was reported to diagnose cytomegalovirus status with high specificity and sensitivity in both the original and validation cohorts.

The germline V gene (reference sequence) specifies LNHDA as CDR1 and SQIVND as CDR2. From cysteine to phenylalanine, the CDR3 is 16 amino acids long. The DNA shown is the 48-base CDR3, in frame from base 1. V loses 5 bases, J loses 2 bases, and the germline ends lie 16 bases apart. The cohort was made up of 666 healthy bone marrow donors. All cohort members were sampled while nominally healthy, although unrecorded immune exposures were likely present. The donor was CMV seropositive and belonged to the group of around 300 seropositive cohort members. Each donor provided a peripheral blood sample, and peripheral blood mononuclear cells were used for TCR beta sequencing. The Qiagen DNeasy Blood Extraction Kit was used to extract genomic DNA from the blood cell samples. The library was generated by the immunoSEQ multiplex PCR assay. For the multiplex PCR, a mixture combining 60 forward primers for TCR Vbeta segments and 13 reverse primers for TCR Jbeta segments was used. The CDR3 region of rearranged TCR beta genes was amplified from genomic DNA with a multiplex PCR assay. Amplified TCR beta libraries were sequenced as 87-base-pair reads on the Illumina HiSeq System. As for how the authors treated the data: In a later analysis, tens of millions of unique TCR beta chains were counted across the approximately 620 repertoires, and approximately 11 million of these chains were shared by at least two donors. To remove PCR and sequencing errors, raw reads were error-corrected and collapsed into unique sequences using a nearest-neighbor algorithm that merged closely related sequences. Alignment of CDR3 sequences to IMGT reference sequences was used to assign V, D and J gene segments. For a sequence to be retained, a match of at least six nucleotides to both a V gene segment and a J gene segment was required. A rearrangement was called productive if the CDR3 had no stop codons and remained in frame with V and J, and every other rearrangement was called non-productive. CDR3 was defined by IMGT convention, running from the second conserved V-encoded cysteine to the conserved J-encoded phenylalanine. Sequences without an unambiguous match to a single V gene segment were excluded from the earlier analysis of about 600 of the donors. In an earlier analysis of approximately 500 of the donors, a V segment was called functional when productive rearrangements were above 56.7%, and segregating when the standard deviation between donors exceeded 5%. To diagnose cytomegalovirus status from the catalog of TCR beta chain sequences, a statistical classification framework was built. V and J gene assignment, in a later analysis, came from comparing TCR nucleotide sequences with IMGT/GENE-DB human TR gene sequences. The TCRdist pipeline was used in a later analysis to assign CDR3 sequences and most-parsimonious VDJ recombination scenarios. A later analysis defined each TCR beta chain by its CDR3 amino acid sequence plus V-gene family, and excluded reads lacking a unique V-gene family. To address suspected cross-contamination and a sequencing artifact, a later analysis removed 450 to 700 highly shared, low-generation-probability nucleotide sequences. In a later analysis, a clonal expansion index for each public chain was calculated from normalized within-repertoire ranks of inferred template counts. In a later analysis, generation probabilities were computed using a VDJ recombination model fitted to out-of-frame rearrangements, and the results were checked against IGoR. In a later analysis, hypergeometric tests were used to score TCR-TCR, TCR-HLA and TCR-CMV co-occurrence, with a repertoire-size bias correction applied to TCR pairs. In a later analysis, false discovery rates were estimated by permuting HLA or CMV assignments 20 times. A later analysis grouped co-occurring TCRs with DBSCAN, adding TCRdist sequence similarity when clustering within HLA-allele-positive subsets. For co-occurrence clustering, repertoires with fewer than 30,000 or more than 120,000 public chains were excluded, along with several repertoires with anomalous nucleotide sharing. The source is immuneACCESS, and TCRdb retained only in-frame sequences with V and J called. Part of the clones is not carried over; for the studies checked, unresolved V genes explain less than half of this, and the remainder is unexplained. That table furnishes V, J and clone size, whereas the DNA furnished D and trimming. Counted in this sample were some 140,000 clones; roughly 83% of them appeared once. Around 7.2% of the sample is taken by the ten largest.

This clonotype was sampled from a man younger than 45 in good health and CMV-seropositive. Material: PBMCs. The sequence links TRBV19 to TRBJ2-1, with TRBD2 as a weak D call on 7 bases. The base sequence is TGTGCCAGTAGTCTATCCCGGCGGGGGCCCTACAATGAGCAGTTCTTC. Translated, this gives CASSLSRRGPYNEQFF.